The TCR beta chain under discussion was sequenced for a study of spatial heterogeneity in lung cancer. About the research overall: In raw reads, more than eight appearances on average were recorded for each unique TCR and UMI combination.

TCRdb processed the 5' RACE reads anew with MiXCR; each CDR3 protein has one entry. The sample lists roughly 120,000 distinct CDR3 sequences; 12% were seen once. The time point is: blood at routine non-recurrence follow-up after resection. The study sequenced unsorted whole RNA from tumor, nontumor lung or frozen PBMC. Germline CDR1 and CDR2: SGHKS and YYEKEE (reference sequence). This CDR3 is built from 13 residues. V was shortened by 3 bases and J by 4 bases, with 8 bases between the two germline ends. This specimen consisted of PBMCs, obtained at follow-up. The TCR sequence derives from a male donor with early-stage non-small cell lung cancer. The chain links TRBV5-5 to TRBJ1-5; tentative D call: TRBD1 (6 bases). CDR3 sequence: CASSWTANQPQHF. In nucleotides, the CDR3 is TGTGCCAGCAGCTGGACAGCAAATCAGCCCCAGCATTTT. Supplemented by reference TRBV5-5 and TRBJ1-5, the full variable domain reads DAGVTQSPTHLIKTRGQQVTLRCSPISGHKSVSWYQQVLGQGPQFIFQYYEKEERGRGNFPDRFSARQFPNYSSELNVNALLLGDSALYLCASSWTANQPQHFGDGTRLSIL.